This passage covers 9 T cell receptor beta chains from one sample sequenced in a study of T cells after yellow fever vaccination. TCRdb re-called the 5' RACE reads through MiXCR, storing one row per CDR3 protein. Here the sample spans 50,000 to 60,000 distinct CDR3 sequences, about 5% being singletons. The sample in question was PBMCs, either bulk or a sorted T-cell subset (CD4+, CD8+, memory, or dextramer-sorted; not recorded which), obtained on the day of the yellow fever booster vaccination. Receptor source: a man between 18 and 35 years old who received the YFV17D yellow fever vaccine.

This clonotype was recorded at least ten times. The chain is built from TRBV5-4 and TRBJ2-5; a possible D gene is TRBD2 (5 bases). This CDR3 is 15 amino acids long. CDR1 SGHNT and CDR2 YYREEE come from the germline V gene (reference sequence). V was trimmed by 4 bases and J by 5 bases, leaving 18 bases between them. The CDR3 DNA follows: TGTGCCAGCAGCATCGACTCGAAGCGCGGGGAGACCCAGTACTTC. This codes for CASSIDSKRGETQYF.

In this sample, this clonotype turned up a few times. The chain uses TRBV7-9 and TRBJ2-7, with 13 positions matching TRBD2. V shed 1 base and J 3 bases; nucleotides not matched to a gene: 3. Germline lookup yields CDR1 SEHNR and CDR2 FQNEAQ (reference sequence). The CDR3 is made up of 16 amino acids. This CDR3 reads CASSLGTSGGLYEQYF. In DNA, the CDR3 is TGTGCCAGCAGCTTAGGGACTAGCGGGGGACTCTACGAGCAGTACTTC.

This clonotype was seen many times. The chain combines TRBV6-2 or TRBV6-3 with TRBJ2-7; D is uncertain. The germline CDR1 and CDR2 sequences are MNHEY and SVGEGT. The CDR3 runs 13 residues. The ends were cut back, 0 bases at V and 2 bases at J, with 5 bases in the middle. Written as DNA, the CDR3 is TGTGCCAGCAGTTACTCTTCGGCCTACGAGCAGTACGTC. Encoded protein: CASSYSSAYEQYV.

The V and J genes are TRBV15 and TRBJ2-1; 10 positions agree with TRBD1. This CDR3 spans 16 amino acids. With V trimmed by 3 bases and J by 1 base, 3 bases remained unmatched. Germline V gene lookup returns CDR1 LNHNV and CDR2 YYDKDF (reference sequence). CDR3 nucleotide sequence: TGTGCCACCAGCAGTGGGACAGGGGCATCCTACAATGAGCAGTTCTTC. Its translation is CATSSGTGASYNEQFF.

This clonotype was detected many times. The J gene is TRBJ2-2, the V gene TRBV18, with D tentatively TRBD1 (5 bases). Germline CDR1 reads KGHSH; CDR2 reads LQKENI. The CDR3 covers 17 residues. Trimming removed 8 bases from V and 3 bases from J, with 22 bases in between. This CDR3 is CASRKAEDQGYTGELFF. The CDR3 nucleotides read TGTGCCAGCCGCAAAGCCGAAGATCAGGGTTACACCGGGGAGCTGTTTTTT. Full variable domain (missing parts from reference TRBV18 and TRBJ2-2): NAGVMQNPRHLVRRRGQEARLRCSPMKGHSHVYWYRQLPEEGLKFMVYLQKENIIDESGMPKERFSAEFPKEGPSILRIQQVVRGDSAAYFCASRKAEDQGYTGELFFGEGSRLTVL.

The J gene is TRBJ1-5, the V gene TRBV6-2 or TRBV6-3; possibly TRBD1 for D (5 bases). This CDR3 spans 14 amino acids. V dropped 6 bases and J dropped 7 bases, with 16 bases sitting between them. Per the germline V gene, CDR1 is MNHEY and CDR2 is SVGEGT. CDR3 in DNA: TGTGCCAGCAGAGTTGGCAGGGATTACCAGCCCCAGCATTTT. Encoded protein: CASRVGRDYQPQHF.

The chain links TRBV5-4 to TRBJ2-3, with D possibly matching TRBD1 (5 bases). Germline assignment: CDR1 SGHNT and CDR2 YYREEE (reference sequence). The length of the CDR3 is 14 residues. V lost 2 bases, J lost 3 bases, and 10 bases lay in between. CDR3 loop: CASSFDQGTDTQYF. As DNA, the CDR3 is TGTGCCAGCAGCTTCGACCAGGGAACAGATACGCAGTATTTT.

This clonotype was seen ten or more times. This chain links TRBV6-5 with TRBJ2-2; weak D call: TRBD1 (6 bases). CDR1 is MNHEY and CDR2 is SVGAGI in the germline V gene. The CDR3 has 14 residues. The germline V and J ends were trimmed by 5 bases and 5 bases, with 12 bases remaining between them. The CDR3 DNA is TGTGCCAGCAGTAAAACAGGGATAACCGGGGAGCTGTTTTTT. This gives the protein CASSKTGITGELFF.

In its sample, this clonotype was seen many times. The V call is TRBV7-2, the J call TRBJ1-6, with D maybe TRBD1 (6 bases). Per the germline V gene, CDR1 is SGHTA and CDR2 is FQGNSA. This CDR3 has 15 amino acids. Trimming left V 0 bases short and J 10 bases short, with 13 bases between. The CDR3 sequence is CASSLAWTALSPLHF. In nucleotides, the CDR3 is TGTGCCAGCAGCTTAGCGTGGACAGCTCTGTCACCCCTCCACTTT.